One T cell receptor (beta chain) is described in this entry. Clones were sequenced by immunoSEQ multiplex PCR, and TCRdb holds only the in-frame ones, with some missing. This table has under 450,000 clones, about 89% appearing once. This entry is derived from a study of blood T cell repertoires in COVID-19. The CDR3 has 13 residues. The V and J ends lost 4 bases and 0 bases respectively, with 6 bases between them. The germline CDR1 and CDR2 sequences are MGHRA and YSYEKL. Sequencing used PBMCs or T cells enriched from blood (not recorded which). This TCR came from a man aged 25 to 45 who had recovered from COVID-19. The chain combines TRBV4-1 with TRBJ1-1, with D possibly TRBD1 on 6 matching bases. CDR3 nucleotides: TGCGCCAGCAGCCGGGGGCTGAACACTGAAGCTTTCTTT. Translation: CASSRGLNTEAFF.